This T cell receptor beta chain was sequenced in a study of T cell responses to AZD1222 COVID-19 vaccine. CDR1 MNHEY and CDR2 SMNVEV come from the germline V gene (reference sequence). The CDR3 totals 18 residues. With V trimmed by 5 bases and J by 6 bases, 16 bases remained unmatched. Measured with immunoSEQ multiplex PCR; TCRdb has only the in-frame clones, and not every one. Of some 130,000 clones listed, 90% to 95% are singletons. The clonotype originates from an adult in good health. This chain connects TRBV27 to TRBJ2-3; 11 positions agree with TRBD2. Specimen: peripheral blood, collected on day 0 of AZD1222 vaccination. For the CDR3, the DNA is TGTGCCAGCAGTCACCTCCCCGGGCTAGCGGGAGGTCAGGATACGCAGTATTTT. Translation gives CASSHLPGLAGGQDTQYF.